Below are 24 T cell receptor beta chains sequenced from a single sample in a study of blood T cell repertoires in COVID-19. The protocol was immunoSEQ multiplex PCR, while the TCRdb copy is restricted to in-frame clones and leaves out a portion. The table records around 400,000 clones, 70% to 90% of them present only once. Sequenced input: PBMCs or T cells enriched from blood (not recorded which). All receptors derive from a woman between 18 and 29 years old who had been exposed to COVID-19.

This chain uses TRBV28 with TRBJ2-3; 12 nucleotides match TRBD2. Germline CDR1 and CDR2: MDHEN and SYDVKM. Trimming took 6 bases from V and 3 from J; bases not matched to a gene: 13. This CDR3 comprises 18 residues. The CDR3 DNA reads TGTGCCAGCAGAACCGATTCTCTAGCGGGAGGGCCTACAGATACGCAGTATTTT. Amino acids: CASRTDSLAGGPTDTQYF. Variable domain in full (rest from reference TRBV28 and TRBJ2-3): DVKVTQSSRYLVKRTGEKVFLECVQDMDHENMFWYRQDPGLGLRLIYFSYDVKMKEKGDIPEGYSVSREKKERFSLILESASTNQTSMYLCASRTDSLAGGPTDTQYFGPGTRLTVL.

The chain carries TRBV2 and TRBJ1-4; D may be TRBD1 (5 bases). Trimming shortened V by 6 bases and J by 4 bases, and 9 bases separated the two germline ends. The germline CDR1 and CDR2 sequences are SNHLY and FYNNEI. The CDR3 is made up of 13 amino acids. CDR3 loop: CASRQDLNEKLFF. The CDR3 DNA is TGTGCCAGCAGACAGGATCTTAATGAAAAACTGTTTTTT. Looking up the rest from reference TRBV2 and TRBJ1-4 gives the full variable domain: EPEVTQTPSHQVTQMGQEVILRCVPISNHLYFYWYRQILGQKVEFLVSFYNNEISEKSEIFDDQFSVERPDGSNFTLKIRSTKLEDSAMYFCASRQDLNEKLFFGSGTQLSVL.

V usage is TRBV5-6 and J usage is TRBJ2-2; TRBD2 matches at 9 bases. J gave up 3 bases and V 0 bases, and 6 bases lay outside the gene matches. The CDR3 is 17 residues long. Germline assignment: CDR1 SGHDT and CDR2 YYEEEE. CDR3 in DNA: TGTGCCAGCAGCTTGGGCGTTGGCGGGGGGGACACCGGGGAGCTGTTTTTT. Its translation is CASSLGVGGGDTGELFF.

The gene calls are TRBV5-5 and TRBJ1-1; 10 positions match TRBD1. J lost 2 bases, V lost 2 bases, and 6 bases had no gene match. The V gene's germline CDR1 is SGHKS and CDR2 YYEKEE (reference sequence). CDR3 length: 16 amino acids. Here the CDR3 reads CASSLGTGAPNTEAFF. The CDR3 bases are TGTGCCAGCAGCTTAGGGACAGGGGCGCCCAACACTGAAGCTTTCTTT. The whole variable domain, filled in from reference TRBV5-5 and TRBJ1-1, reads DAGVTQSPTHLIKTRGQQVTLRCSPISGHKSVSWYQQVLGQGPQFIFQYYEKEERGRGNFPDRFSARQFPNYSSELNVNALLLGDSALYLCASSLGTGAPNTEAFFGQGTRLTVV.

The V gene is TRBV28, the J gene TRBJ1-1; no reliable D call. Deletions cut 3 bases from V and 0 bases from J, with 8 bases between. The CDR3 is made up of 14 amino acids. Per germline, CDR1 MDHEN and CDR2 SYDVKM. The CDR3 region has the DNA TGTGCCAGCAGTTTCCGAGGAATGAACACTGAAGCTTTCTTT. Residues: CASSFRGMNTEAFF. Full variable domain (missing parts from reference TRBV28 and TRBJ1-1): DVKVTQSSRYLVKRTGEKVFLECVQDMDHENMFWYRQDPGLGLRLIYFSYDVKMKEKGDIPEGYSVSREKKERFSLILESASTNQTSMYLCASSFRGMNTEAFFGQGTRLTVV.

V is TRBV13 and J is TRBJ2-5; D unclear. Looked up from germline, CDR1 is PRHDT and CDR2 is FYEKMQ (reference sequence). This CDR3 is 11 amino acids long. Trimming pared 8 bases from V and 2 bases from J, leaving 6 bases between. DNA of the CDR3: TGTGCCAGCGCAGTACAAGAGACCCAGTACTTC. Its protein is CASAVQETQYF.

This chain uses TRBV2 with TRBJ1-2; TRBD1 might be the D (6 bases). The germline V and J ends were trimmed by 8 bases and 0 bases, with 10 bases remaining between them. The CDR3 is 13 amino acids. Germline CDR1 and CDR2: SNHLY and FYNNEI. CDR3 coding DNA: TGTGCCAGCCCGACAGGTGCTAACTATGGCTACACCTTC. Translating it yields CASPTGANYGYTF.

The chain carries TRBV5-1 and TRBJ2-7; 11 nucleotides agree with TRBD2. The CDR3 has 14 amino acids. V was clipped by 5 bases and J by 3 bases; unmatched bases: 4. The germline V gene has CDR1 SGHRS and CDR2 YFSETQ. CDR3 coding DNA: TGCGCCAGCAGGGCTGGACTAGCGGGCTACGAGCAGTACTTC. Translated, it gives CASRAGLAGYEQYF.

The V and J genes are TRBV4-2 and TRBJ1-4; D gene ambiguous. The V gene lost 4 bases and the J gene lost 3 bases, with 21 bases spanning the gap. CDR3 length: 18 amino acids. Looked up from germline, CDR1 is LGHNA and CDR2 is YNFKEQ. The CDR3, as DNA: TGTGCCAGCAGCCGAACGGTGGAGGTAGGCGGTGCTAATGAAAAACTGTTTTTT. Protein: CASSRTVEVGGANEKLFF.

This clone was detected a few times. The chain combines TRBV18 with TRBJ1-1, with D maybe TRBD1 (5 bases). CDR1 is KGHSH, CDR2 LQKENI, per germline. The CDR3 totals 15 residues. The germline V and J ends were trimmed by 1 base and 1 base, with 10 bases remaining between them. The CDR3 DNA reads as TGTGCCAGCTCACCACGGGAGGGGAGGAACACTGAAGCTTTCTTT. Its protein is CASSPREGRNTEAFF.

The chain carries TRBV3-1 (or the pseudogene TRBV3-2) and TRBJ2-7; 8 bases agree with TRBD2. J gave up 7 bases and V 0 bases, and 5 bases lay outside the gene matches. The CDR3 totals 14 residues. Germline V gene lookup returns CDR1 LGHDT and CDR2 YNNKEL (reference sequence). The chain's CDR3 is CASSQERGAREQYF. CDR3 nucleotide sequence: TGTGCCAGCAGCCAAGAGCGGGGGGCGCGGGAGCAGTACTTC.

This chain uses TRBV27 with TRBJ1-5; unclear D gene. The V end lost 4 bases, the J end lost 2 bases, and 6 bases lay between the germline ends. This CDR3 spans 13 amino acids. Germline V gives CDR1 MNHEY, CDR2 SMNVEV (reference sequence). The CDR3 nucleotides read TGTGCCAGCAGTTCGACTGGCAATCAGCCCCAGCATTTT. Its protein is CASSSTGNQPQHF.

The CDR3 protein is CASSRGLAGGNTQYF. In DNA, the CDR3 is TGTGCCAGCAGCCGAGGACTAGCGGGAGGAAATACGCAGTATTTT. The V call is TRBV4-2, the J call TRBJ2-3; 14 nucleotides line up with TRBD2. The germline V gene has CDR1 LGHNA and CDR2 YNFKEQ. This CDR3 has 15 residues. V gave up 4 bases and J gave up 7 bases; unmatched junction bases: 4.

The J gene is TRBJ2-3, the V gene TRBV10-3, with 7 bases fitting TRBD2. The germline gives CDR1 ENHRY, CDR2 SYGVKD. The CDR3 spans 14 residues. Trimming removed 3 bases from V and 6 bases from J; junction bases left unmatched: 6. Written as DNA, the CDR3 is TGTGCCATCAGTGAAGGGAGGGCCACTGATACGCAGTATTTT. Translating gives CAISEGRATDTQYF.

V gene TRBV29-1 combines with J gene TRBJ2-1; possible D gene TRBD2, 5 bases. CDR1 is SQVTM, CDR2 ANQGSEA, per germline. The V gene lost 7 bases and the J gene lost 6 bases, with 16 bases spanning the gap. The CDR3 extends over 13 amino acids. The CDR3 nucleotides are TGCAGCGAAATGCTAGATCGGGGCAATGAGCAGTTCTTC. Protein product: CSEMLDRGNEQFF.

The chain joins TRBV7-2 to TRBJ1-5; 8 positions agree with TRBD1. CDR1 and CDR2 (germline): SGHTA, FQGNSA. CDR3 length: 16 residues. V lost 5 bases, J lost 1 base, and 7 bases stayed unmatched. The CDR3 spells CASSPQDRVSNQPQHF. The CDR3 coding sequence is TGTGCCAGCAGCCCCCAGGACAGGGTGAGCAATCAGCCCCAGCATTTT.

The gene calls are TRBV3-1 (or the pseudogene TRBV3-2) and TRBJ2-5; 8 bases agree with TRBD2. V shed 0 bases and J 9 bases; nucleotides not matched to a gene: 9. This CDR3 region has 15 residues. Germline-derived CDR1 and CDR2 are LGHDT and YNNKEL (reference sequence). The CDR3 DNA reads as TGTGCCAGCAGCCAAGATCCCAGCGGGGGACCGCCCCAGTACTTC. Amino acids: CASSQDPSGGPPQYF.

V is TRBV6-6 and J is TRBJ1-1, with a weak D call TRBD1 (5 bases). The CDR3 totals 11 residues. Trimming shortened V by 10 bases and J by 2 bases, and 8 bases separated the two germline ends. CDR1 is MNHNY, CDR2 SVGAGI, per germline (reference sequence). The CDR3 is CATRGNTEAFF. CDR3 coding DNA: TGTGCCACAAGGGGAAACACTGAAGCTTTCTTT.

V usage is TRBV11-2 and J usage is TRBJ2-5; 7 bases align to TRBD2. The V and J ends lost 3 bases and 2 bases, in that order; junction bases with no gene match: 6. The germline V gene encodes CDR1 SGHAT and CDR2 FQNNGV. The CDR3 extends over 15 amino acids. CDR3 amino acids: CASSLGGGKQETQYF. The CDR3 nucleotides read TGTGCCAGCAGCTTGGGCGGGGGTAAACAAGAGACCCAGTACTTC. The full variable domain, rest sourced from reference TRBV11-2 and TRBJ2-5, is EAGVAQSPRYKIIEKRQSVAFWCNPISGHATLYWYQQILGQGPKLLIQFQNNGVVDDSQLPKDRFSAERLKGVDSTLKIQPAKLEDSAVYLCASSLGGGKQETQYFGPGTRLLVL.

This clone was observed many times. The V and J genes are TRBV9 and TRBJ2-1; 12 bases map to TRBD2. The CDR3 is 18 residues long. V trimming: 1 base; J trimming: 0 bases; junction bases outside the gene matches: 5. Germline assignment: CDR1 SGDLS and CDR2 YYNGEE. Here the CDR3 DNA reads TGTGCCAGCAGCGTACGGACTAGCGGGGCGATCTCCTACAATGAGCAGTTCTTC. Translation gives CASSVRTSGAISYNEQFF.

This clone appeared a few times. The chain joins TRBV18 to TRBJ1-4; D may be TRBD1 (5 bases). The CDR3 runs 16 residues. Germline CDR1 reads KGHSH; CDR2 reads LQKENI. The V gene lost 0 bases and the J gene lost 0 bases, with 8 bases spanning the gap. CDR3 coding DNA: TGTGCCAGCTCACCACCAGGGGTTTCAACTAATGAAAAACTGTTTTTT. As protein: CASSPPGVSTNEKLFF.

This clone was observed a handful of times. The V and J genes are TRBV12-3 or TRBV12-4 and TRBJ2-5, with TRBD1 matching 7 bases. V lost 6 bases to trimming and J lost 3 bases; unmatched junction nucleotides: 4. There are 13 residues in the CDR3. The CDR3 here is CASRRTGKETQYF. The CDR3 nucleotides read TGTGCCAGCAGAAGGACAGGAAAAGAGACCCAGTACTTC.

The chain is built from TRBV11-3 and TRBJ2-7; maybe TRBD2 (6 bases). Trimming removed 0 bases at V and 0 bases at J, with 21 bases between. CDR3 length equals 19 residues. The germline gives CDR1 SGHNT, CDR2 YENEEA. CDR3 DNA: TGTGCCAGCAGCTTAGAGGAGAGAGGGTTAGCGGAGAGCTCCTACGAGCAGTACTTC. Amino acid sequence: CASSLEERGLAESSYEQYF.

This clone was seen a handful of times. The chain is built from TRBV28 and TRBJ2-1; 8 bases fit TRBD2. The CDR3 length is 16 residues. Unmatched junction bases numbered 6, after V lost 3 bases and J lost 2 bases. Germline loops: CDR1 MDHEN, CDR2 SYDVKM. CDR3 amino acids: CASSFQGGRPYNEQFF. The DNA of the CDR3 is TGTGCCAGCAGTTTCCAGGGCGGGAGGCCCTACAATGAGCAGTTCTTC.